The 5 T cell receptor beta chains listed next were all sequenced from one sample in a study of blood T cell repertoires in COVID-19. TCRdb keeps only in-frame clones here, not all; method: immunoSEQ multiplex PCR. Of around 140,000 clones listed, approximately 90% were seen once; the top ten hold 0.95%. Sequencing was done on a sample of peripheral blood. The receptors come from a woman in her 50s with acute or convalescent COVID-19.

The chain employs TRBV6-6 and TRBJ1-1, with a possible D match to TRBD1 (6 bases). This CDR3 spans 13 amino acids. Germline loops: CDR1 MNHNY, CDR2 SVGAGI (reference sequence). V shed 2 bases and J shed 9 bases, with 13 bases lying between them. CDR3 protein: CASSYQGPWKAFF. CDR3 DNA: TGTGCCAGCAGTTACCAGGGGCCCTGGAAAGCTTTCTTT.

The rearrangement uses TRBV24-1 and TRBJ2-1; D ambiguous. The V gene lost 5 bases and the J gene lost 3 bases, with 7 bases spanning the gap. Germline lookup yields CDR1 KGHDR and CDR2 SFDVKD. The CDR3 spans 13 residues. The CDR3 reads CATSAPGYNEQFF. The CDR3 DNA follows: TGTGCCACCAGTGCTCCGGGCTACAATGAGCAGTTCTTC.

The DNA for the CDR3 is TGTGCCAGCAGTGGGACTAGCGGGGGGTACAATGAGCAGTTCTTC. Translating gives CASSGTSGGYNEQFF. The chain employs TRBV6-4 and TRBJ2-1; 14 bases line up with TRBD2. Trimming cost V 4 bases and J 4 bases; bases outside gene matches: 0. The CDR3 loop spans 15 amino acids. Germline lookup yields CDR1 MRHNA and CDR2 SNTAGT.

This CDR3 is CAISGKTGSVIGYTF. CDR3 DNA sequence: TGTGCCATCAGTGGAAAGACAGGGAGTGTAATTGGCTACACCTTC. The gene calls are TRBV10-3 and TRBJ1-2, with 7 bases identical to TRBD1. V lost 4 bases to trimming and J lost 7 bases; unmatched junction nucleotides: 12. Per the germline V gene, CDR1 is ENHRY and CDR2 is SYGVKD. This CDR3 has 15 amino acids.

The J gene is TRBJ2-2, the V gene TRBV5-1; 13 bases align to TRBD2. This CDR3 spans 16 amino acids. CDR1 and CDR2 from the germline V gene are SGHRS and YFSETQ. J gave up 4 bases and V 4 bases, and 4 bases lay outside the gene matches. CDR3 sequence: CASSKLAGGPTGELFF. The CDR3 DNA reads as TGCGCCAGCAGCAAACTAGCGGGAGGGCCCACCGGGGAGCTGTTTTTT.